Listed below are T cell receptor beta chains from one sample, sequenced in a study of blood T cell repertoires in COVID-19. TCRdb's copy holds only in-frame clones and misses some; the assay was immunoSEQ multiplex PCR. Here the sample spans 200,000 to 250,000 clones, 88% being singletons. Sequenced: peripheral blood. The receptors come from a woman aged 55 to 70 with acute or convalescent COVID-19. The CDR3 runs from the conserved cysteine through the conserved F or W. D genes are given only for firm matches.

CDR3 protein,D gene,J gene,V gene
CASSERTGEEKLFF,TRBD1,TRBJ1-4,TRBV13
CASSLGQPATGELFF,.,TRBJ2-2,TRBV5-1
CAWSVAGFTEAFF,.,TRBJ1-1,TRBV30
CAWSVRGIRSPLHF,.,TRBJ1-6,TRBV30
CASSLIDSGNTIYF,.,TRBJ1-3,TRBV7-9
CASSPGGGNQPQHF,.,TRBJ1-5,TRBV18
CASSYSPAGSGNTIYF,.,TRBJ1-3,TRBV6-5
CASSLGLAGAADTQYF,TRBD2,TRBJ2-3,TRBV11-3
CASSMSGGAGQPQHF,TRBD1,TRBJ1-5,TRBV10-2
CATTSGRAVDTQYF,TRBD2,TRBJ2-3,TRBV19
CASSPRTGNGYTF,TRBD1,TRBJ1-2,TRBV19
CASSLGGVQGALGYTF,TRBD1,TRBJ1-2,TRBV5-5
CASSLSLIGLAVNIQYF,TRBD2,TRBJ2-4,TRBV5-5
CASSLVGSNSPLHF,.,TRBJ1-6,TRBV5-4
CASSQAYGQANYGYTF,TRBD1,TRBJ1-2,TRBV4-2
CASSPGTVNQPQHF,TRBD1,TRBJ1-5,TRBV18
CASSPRGSFSNQPQHF,TRBD1,TRBJ1-5,TRBV6-2/TRBV6-3
CASSRIGTLTGELFF,.,TRBJ2-2,TRBV13
CASSSTGLSTEAFF,TRBD1,TRBJ1-1,TRBV6-6
CASSFRGGAADTQYF,TRBD2,TRBJ2-3,TRBV11-2
CASSFGTAGETQYF,TRBD2,TRBJ2-5,TRBV5-4
CASSSGSADNEQFF,.,TRBJ2-1,TRBV5-1
CASSQDLRTAGYTF,.,TRBJ1-2,TRBV3-1/TRBV3-2
CASSPQQGSNTEAFF,.,TRBJ1-1,TRBV7-2
CASSRDNSPPTEAFF,.,TRBJ1-1,TRBV11-2
CALPVGALNTGELFF,.,TRBJ2-2,TRBV7-9
CASSWRDYPNTDTQYF,.,TRBJ2-3,TRBV5-8
CASSLAMNYGYTF,.,TRBJ1-2,TRBV11-2
CAWSVNSPYSNQPQHF,.,TRBJ1-5,TRBV30